This TCR beta chain is drawn from a study of tumor-infiltrating T cells and Merkel cell polyomavirus (dated by TCRdb to about 2017). The study in broad terms: CD8+ T cells specific for the Merkel cell polyomavirus KLL epitope were examined in Merkel cell carcinoma patients. Disease stage at presentation varied among the patients, and patient follow-up lasted a median of about 2.5 years, ranging from roughly 1.1 to 6.0 years. The therapies patients received were varied and non-standardized, including chemotherapy, radiation and immunotherapies. TRB sequencing was performed on KLL-tetramer-sorted cells from blood or tumor-infiltrating lymphocytes in approximately 15 samples, as well as on some 12 matched whole-tumor samples. Most whole-tumor samples were obtained as 25-micron curls cut from formalin-fixed, paraffin-embedded tissue blocks. In the whole study, one tumor sample was a frozen nodal tumor digest, and another tumor sample was a flash-frozen core biopsy of a metastasis. The full study reports these points: KLL-specific TRB repertoires were diverse and mostly private, with just one public clonotype, shared by two patients, among 397 unique sequences. A higher fraction of KLL-specific T cells within tumors (about 1.9-18% versus roughly 0-0.14%) was associated with significantly better MCC-specific survival. One limitation of the study is the small sample size (n ≈ eleven patients). Because only a single viral epitope was studied, T cells directed against other Merkel cell polyomavirus epitopes were not captured. A significant MCC-specific survival advantage (P = 0.0051) was associated with a greater number of unique KLL-specific clonotypes in tumors (about 5-110 vs 0-3).

In the case of this clone: There is no known antigen for this receptor. Within one base of it there is no much larger clone, and no base qualities were kept.

Robust positive staining for Merkel cell polyomavirus Large T antigen was observed by immunohistochemistry in the tumors of all patients. The study included about a dozen Merkel cell carcinoma patients who had robust KLL-tetramer+ populations, above 0.04% of CD8+ T cells, in blood and/or cultured TIL. All patients were Caucasian, with a median age of roughly 65 years and a range of roughly 50 to 77 years. Lymph node tumors were analyzed for patients with unknown primaries who presented with nodal disease, or when insufficient primary tissue was available. The library was produced with the immunoSEQ multiplex PCR assay. Adaptive Biotechnologies (Seattle, WA) carried out the genomic DNA extraction, TRB sequencing and normalization. In the source study's methods: Clonality was computed as one minus Shannon entropy of productive TRB sequences normalized by log2 of unique productive sequences. To identify KLL-specific clonotypes in tumors, TCRbeta CDR3 amino acid sequences were matched against the sequences from the tetramer-sorted sample of each patient. The table comes from immuneACCESS by way of TCRdb, which keeps in-frame sequences with V and J called. Part of the clones is missing from these tables; in studies checked, under half for an unresolved V gene and the rest for unknown reasons. The DNA was the basis for D and trimming; V, J and clone size are from that table. For this sample the table gives more than 20,000 clones, of which roughly 85% were detected only once. 2.5% to 3% of the sample is taken by the ten largest.

The sequence was obtained from a middle-aged man with Merkel cell carcinoma. The sequencing input was lymph node tissue.

The nucleotide sequence is TGCGCCAGCAGTGAGTCCAGGGGACTAGCCAATGAGCAGTTCTTC. Its translation is CASSESRGLANEQFF. The receptor chain draws on TRBV10-1 and TRBJ2-1; TRBD2 lines up with 9 middle nucleotides. At the junction V is shortened by 0 bases and J by 6 bases; bases outside the gene matches: 3. The CDR3 holds 15 amino acids from the cysteine to the phenylalanine. Only the CDR3 region is kept as DNA, spanning 45 bases read in frame from base 1. Via the germline V gene (reference sequence), CDR1 is WNHNN and CDR2 SYGVQD.